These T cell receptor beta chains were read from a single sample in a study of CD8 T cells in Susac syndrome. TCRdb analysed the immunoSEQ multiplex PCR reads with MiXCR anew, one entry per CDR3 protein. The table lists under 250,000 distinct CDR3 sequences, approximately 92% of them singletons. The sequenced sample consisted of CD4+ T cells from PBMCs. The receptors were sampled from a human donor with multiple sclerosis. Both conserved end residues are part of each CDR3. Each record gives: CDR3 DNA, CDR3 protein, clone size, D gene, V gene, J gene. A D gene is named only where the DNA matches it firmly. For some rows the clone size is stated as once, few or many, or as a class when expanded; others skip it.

DNA: TGTGCCAGCTCACAACTAGCGGGGGGAACCTACAATGAGCAGTTCTTC
CDR3: CASSQLAGGTYNEQFF
size: .
D: TRBD2
V: TRBV18
J: TRBJ2-1

DNA: TGTGCCAGTAGTGGATTTGGTGGCGTGGAGACCCAGTACTTC
CDR3: CASSGFGGVETQYF
size: .
D: .
V: TRBV19
J: TRBJ2-5

DNA: TGCAGCCTGAGGAGACAGCACACAGATACGCAGTATTTT
CDR3: CSLRRQHTDTQYF
size: .
D: .
V: TRBV29-1
J: TRBJ2-3

DNA: TGTGCCCGGTCCCGACAGGAGGTTTTCCGTGGGGAGACCCAGTACTTC
CDR3: CARSRQEVFRGETQYF
size: once
D: .
V: TRBV30
J: TRBJ2-5

DNA: TGTGCCAGCAGCCTCCTAGCGGGAGGGCCCAAAAACATTCAGTACTTC
CDR3: CASSLLAGGPKNIQYF
size: .
D: TRBD2
V: TRBV13
J: TRBJ2-4

DNA: TGTGCCAGCAGCGTAGACCCTAGTTCCTACGAGCAGTACTTC
CDR3: CASSVDPSSYEQYF
size: .
D: .
V: TRBV9
J: TRBJ2-7

DNA: TGTGCCAGCAGTAAGGGACAGGAATACGAGCAGTACTTC
CDR3: CASSKGQEYEQYF
size: .
D: TRBD1
V: TRBV6-6
J: TRBJ2-7

DNA: TGTGCCAGCAGCGACCGGGACAGGGAAATGTTAGTCGGTGGCTACACCTTC
CDR3: CASSDRDREMLVGGYTF
size: .
D: TRBD1
V: TRBV9
J: TRBJ1-2

DNA: TGTGCCAGCAGCAAAGACAGGGTCGGGTCCTACGAGCAGTACTTC
CDR3: CASSKDRVGSYEQYF
size: .
D: TRBD1
V: TRBV7-9
J: TRBJ2-7

DNA: TGTGCCAGCAGCATCGACCGGACAGGGATCTCCTACGAGCAGTACTTC
CDR3: CASSIDRTGISYEQYF
size: .
D: TRBD1
V: TRBV5-4
J: TRBJ2-7

DNA: TGTGCCACCAGCACAGCTAGCGGGAGTAGCACCGGGGAGCTGTTTTTT
CDR3: CATSTASGSSTGELFF
size: .
D: TRBD2
V: TRBV15
J: TRBJ2-2

DNA: TGTGCCAGCAGGACGGAGAGCTCCTACGAGCAGTACTTC
CDR3: CASRTESSYEQYF
size: .
D: .
V: TRBV4-2
J: TRBJ2-7

DNA: TGCAGTGCTAGCCTAATTGCGGGAGGGCCTCGGAGTCTGGATACGCAGTATTTT
CDR3: CSASLIAGGPRSLDTQYF
size: .
D: TRBD2
V: TRBV20-1
J: TRBJ2-3

DNA: TGTGCCATCAGTGGGGACGTTAGCAATCAGCCCCAGCATTTT
CDR3: CAISGDVSNQPQHF
size: .
D: .
V: TRBV10-3
J: TRBJ1-5

DNA: TGTGCCAGCAAATTGGACAGCACAGATACGCAGTATTTT
CDR3: CASKLDSTDTQYF
size: once
D: .
V: TRBV5-6
J: TRBJ2-3

DNA: TGTGCCACCAGTGATTTCTCACAGAACACCGGGGAGCTGTTTTTT
CDR3: CATSDFSQNTGELFF
size: once
D: .
V: TRBV24-1
J: TRBJ2-2

DNA: TGTGCCAGCAGTCCGCGGAGAGGCAATGAGCAGTTCTTC
CDR3: CASSPRRGNEQFF
size: .
D: .
V: TRBV12-3/TRBV12-4
J: TRBJ2-1

DNA: TGTGCCAGCAGCGTAGCGACGGGGCGCCAAGAGACCCAGTACTTC
CDR3: CASSVATGRQETQYF
size: .
D: .
V: TRBV9
J: TRBJ2-5

DNA: TGTGCCAGCCAGGGTCCAGCGGGCGTATACAATGAGCAGTTCTTC
CDR3: CASQGPAGVYNEQFF
size: .
D: .
V: TRBV6-5
J: TRBJ2-1

DNA: TGTGCCAGTAGTATTGGGACAACTATGCGTGGCTACACCTTC
CDR3: CASSIGTTMRGYTF
size: .
D: .
V: TRBV19
J: TRBJ1-2

DNA: TGCAGTGCTAGAGCTAGGGCCTCCTACAATGAGCAGTTCTTC
CDR3: CSARARASYNEQFF
size: .
D: .
V: TRBV20-1
J: TRBJ2-1

DNA: TGTGCCACCAGTGATTTGACCGGGGGCAACCAAGAGACCCAGTACTTC
CDR3: CATSDLTGGNQETQYF
size: .
D: .
V: TRBV24-1
J: TRBJ2-5

DNA: TGCGCCAGCAGCTTGGGTACAGCCACCGGGGAGCTGTTTTTT
CDR3: CASSLGTATGELFF
size: .
D: .
V: TRBV5-1
J: TRBJ2-2